This TCR beta chain stems from a study of T cell repertoires in cytomegalovirus infection. Germline CDR1 is SGHTA and CDR2 is FQGTGA. Trimming left V 5 bases short and J 0 bases short, with 8 bases between. This CDR3 contains 15 residues. TCRdb re-derived calls from the reads in MiXCR, one entry per CDR3 protein. This sample yields about 300,000 distinct CDR3 sequences, of which about a quarter are seen a single time; about 15% belongs to the top ten. This clonotype was observed at least ten times. This sequence originates from a human donor in good health (CMV status not recorded). Some clones in this sample may be carry-over from other donors' samples. This sequence joins TRBV7-3 and TRBJ1-6; D is unclear. Sequencing was carried out using PBMCs. The DNA for the CDR3 is TGTGCCAGCAGCCCGGGATCCTCCTATAATTCACCCCTCCACTTT. This gives the protein CASSPGSSYNSPLHF.